This T cell receptor beta chain was identified in a study of T cells in Graves' hyperthyroidism and ophthalmopathy. Study-level points and caveats: Researchers found most expanded thyroid clonotypes above 0.001 in blood as well.

The source material, RNA transcripts, was used to amplify TCR beta CDR3 regions. The study used the HTBI primer set for a first-round RT-PCR of the TCR CDR3. TCRdb fed the multiplex PCR reads into MiXCR, producing one record per CDR3 protein. This sample has fewer than 700,000 distinct CDR3 sequences; roughly 15% occur once, and the top ten carry 15% to 20%. The V gene end was trimmed by 5 bases and the J gene end by 3 bases; junction bases not matched to a gene: 4. The CDR3 sequence is 14 residues long. Germline values: CDR1 MDHEN, CDR2 SYDVKM. As regards this clonotype: Its antigen is not identified.

The sample consisted of blood. This TCR was sampled from a woman aged 18-30 years with Graves' ophthalmopathy. This chain joins TRBV28 and TRBJ2-7; 10 bases agree with TRBD1. The CDR3 spells CASSTWTGGYEQYF. CDR3 DNA sequence: TGTGCCAGCAGTACGTGGACAGGGGGCTACGAGCAGTACTTC.